The sequence of this TCR beta chain was determined in a study of identical twins. TCRdb re-derived calls from the 5' RACE reads in MiXCR, one entry per CDR3 protein. The sample records 650,000 to 800,000 distinct CDR3 sequences, roughly 8% being singletons. V lost 0 bases, J lost 4 bases, and 5 bases stayed unmatched. The V gene's germline CDR1 is DFQATT and CDR2 SNEGSKA (reference sequence). CDR3 length equals 14 residues. This clonotype was counted at least ten times. These data are also associated with another study on yellow fever vaccine responses in identical twins.

This TCR was sampled from a young woman in good health. The sequencing sample was made of PBMCs. V is TRBV20-1 and J is TRBJ2-5, with TRBD1 identical over 7 bases. CDR3 region: CSARDPTGPETQYF. Written as DNA, the CDR3 is TGCAGTGCTAGAGACCCGACAGGGCCAGAGACCCAGTACTTC.